This T cell receptor beta chain was profiled in a study of human T cells and chemical hapten exposure. Specified time point: pre-sensitization, week 0. Treatment reported: therapeutic diphenylcyclopropenone sensitization with weekly scalp DPC. This clonotype was seen many times. Trimming removed 5 bases at V and 3 bases at J, with 17 bases between. The CDR3 is 15 residues long. From germline, CDR1 is DFQATT and CDR2 SNEGSKA (reference sequence). TCRdb redid the calling of the RACE reads with MiXCR, one entry per CDR3 protein. Of 300,000 to 450,000 distinct CDR3 sequences in the sample, 5.1% were seen once.

V gene TRBV20-1 combines with J gene TRBJ2-1; no firm D call. The source was whole blood, collected in connection with sensitization to the hapten diphenylcyclopropenone (DPC). The source is a woman aged 45-65 years with alopecia areata. Some clones in this sample may be carry-over from other donors' samples. CDR3 bases: TGCAGTGCTCTAGAAAGCGCAAAGAACTACAATGAGCAGTTCTTC. Translating it yields CSALESAKNYNEQFF.